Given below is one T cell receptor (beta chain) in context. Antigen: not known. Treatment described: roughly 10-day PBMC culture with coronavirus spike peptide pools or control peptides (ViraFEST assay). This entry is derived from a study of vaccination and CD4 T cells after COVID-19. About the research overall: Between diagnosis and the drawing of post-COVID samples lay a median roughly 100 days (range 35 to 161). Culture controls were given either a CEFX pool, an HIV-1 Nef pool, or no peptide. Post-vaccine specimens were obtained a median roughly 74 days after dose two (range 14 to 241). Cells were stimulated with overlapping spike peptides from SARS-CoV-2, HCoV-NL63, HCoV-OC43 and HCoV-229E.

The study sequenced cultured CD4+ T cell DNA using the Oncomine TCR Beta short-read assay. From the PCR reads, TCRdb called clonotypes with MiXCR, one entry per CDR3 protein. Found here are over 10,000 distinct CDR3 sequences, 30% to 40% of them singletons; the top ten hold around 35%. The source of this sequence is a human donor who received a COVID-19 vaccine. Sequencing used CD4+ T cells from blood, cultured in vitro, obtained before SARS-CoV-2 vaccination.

In DNA, the CDR3 is TGTGCCAGCAGCTTCGCGACAGGGGACGGCTACACCTTC. Protein product: CASSFATGDGYTF. The rearrangement joins TRBV7-8 to TRBJ1-2; 8 bases fit TRBD1. Germline V gives CDR1 SGHVS, CDR2 FQNEAQ. The CDR3 is 13 amino acids. With 3 bases clipped from V and 8 bases from J, the junction kept 5 bases outside the gene matches.